The source of this TCR beta chain is a study of response to subunit inactivated influenza vaccine. MiXCR, run by TCRdb on the RT-PCR reads, gives a single entry per CDR3 protein. The sample comprises around 540,000 distinct CDR3 sequences, approximately 10% of which are singletons, and 10% rests with the top ten. Germline lookup yields CDR1 MNHNS and CDR2 SASEGT. Trimming took 5 bases from V and 5 from J; bases not matched to a gene: 9. The CDR3 spans 15 residues. This clonotype appeared a few times. Its target is unknown. Study observations and caveats: New T cells are recruited in small numbers by each seasonal influenza vaccination, according to the authors' suggestion.

The sequence derives from a man aged 50 to 60 who received an inactivated influenza vaccine. This sequence joins TRBV6-1 and TRBJ1-2, with 9 bases identical to TRBD1. The input for sequencing was PBMCs from blood, taken on the day of vaccination. The chain's CDR3 is CASSTGQGTVYGYTF. The CDR3 coding sequence is TGTGCCAGCAGTACAGGACAGGGGACGGTGTATGGCTACACCTTC.